The 29 T cell receptor beta chains presented below share a single source sample, sequenced in a study of OX40 agonist ivuxolimab in advanced cancers. TCRdb's copy holds only in-frame clones and misses some; the assay was immunoSEQ multiplex PCR. Of about 100,000 clones in the sample, around nine tenths were seen once. Sequencing used CD4+ or CD8+ T cells sorted from blood, obtained in a trial of the OX40 agonist ivuxolimab. Receptors were obtained from an adult with an advanced solid tumor such as melanoma, head and neck, liver or kidney cancer.

V gene TRBV4-2 combines with J gene TRBJ1-2; the match to TRBD1 covers 11 bases. The CDR3 is 14 residues long. CDR1 is LGHNA and CDR2 is YNFKEQ in the germline V gene. J gave up 10 bases and V 5 bases, and 9 bases lay outside the gene matches. The CDR3 reads CASSAPGQGGAYTF. The DNA of the CDR3 is TGTGCCAGCAGCGCCCCGGGACAGGGGGGCGCCTACACCTTC.

The chain couples TRBV28 to TRBJ1-1, with D possibly being TRBD1 (6 bases). Germline V gives CDR1 MDHEN, CDR2 SYDVKM. V lost 7 bases and J lost 7, with 22 bases in between. This CDR3 has 15 amino acids. The CDR3 sequence is CASNVGRGAGGEAFF. DNA of the CDR3: TGTGCCAGCAATGTTGGTCGGGGGGCGGGTGGTGAAGCTTTCTTT.

J is TRBJ2-2 and V is TRBV7-9, with TRBD2 matching 11 bases. Per the germline V gene, CDR1 is SEHNR and CDR2 is FQNEAQ (reference sequence). This CDR3 has 14 amino acids. V was pared by 6 bases and J by 8 bases, with 5 bases of the junction left unmatched. CDR3 nucleotide sequence: TGTGCCAGCAGTACTAGCGGGAGATTGGGGGAGCTGTTTTTT. Amino acids: CASSTSGRLGELFF.

To note about this clone: One junction end does not reproduce the germline sequence, and a read error may be involved. The rearrangement joins TRBV6-5 to TRBJ2-1, with D maybe TRBD2 (6 bases). CDR3 length: 14 residues. Germline lookup yields CDR1 MNHEY and CDR2 SVGAGI. The CDR3 coding sequence is TGTGCCAGCAGTTTCCGGGACTCCCACAATGAGCAGTTCTTC. This encodes CASSFRDSHNEQFF.

This clone was seen more than once but under ten times. The V gene is TRBV28, the J gene TRBJ1-5; D gene uncertain. The V end was cut by 7 bases, the J end by 9 bases, with 13 bases between. The CDR3 is 12 residues long. Germline V gene data show CDR1 as MDHEN and CDR2 as SYDVKM. The CDR3 reads CASTSQNGPQHF. CDR3 DNA: TGTGCCAGCACCTCACAAAACGGGCCCCAGCATTTT. Looking up the rest from reference TRBV28 and TRBJ1-5 gives the full variable domain: DVKVTQSSRYLVKRTGEKVFLECVQDMDHENMFWYRQDPGLGLRLIYFSYDVKMKEKGDIPEGYSVSREKKERFSLILESASTNQTSMYLCASTSQNGPQHFGDGTRLSIL.

The chain is built from TRBV19 and TRBJ2-2, with 8 bases aligning to TRBD2. J was trimmed by 5 bases and V by 5 bases; bases with no gene match: 7. The CDR3 is 15 amino acids. Germline CDR1 is LNHDA and CDR2 is SQIVND (reference sequence). CDR3 DNA sequence: TGTGCCAGTAGTCAGACTAGCGCGAGAACCGGGGAGCTGTTTTTT. Translated: CASSQTSARTGELFF. The full variable domain, in which reference TRBV19 and TRBJ2-2 provide the parts outside the CDR3, is DGGITQSPKYLFRKEGQNVTLSCEQNLNHDAMYWYRQDPGQGLRLIYYSQIVNDFQKGDIAEGYSVSREKKESFPLTVTSAQKNPTAFYLCASSQTSARTGELFFGEGSRLTVL.

This clone was recorded once. V and J are TRBV28 and TRBJ2-5; TRBD2 is a possible D gene (5 bases). The CDR3 sequence is 13 residues long. The germline CDR1 and CDR2 sequences are MDHEN and SYDVKM. With 5 bases removed from V and 5 bases from J, the gap between germline ends came to 12 bases. CDR3: CASSATSIETQYF. For the CDR3, the DNA is TGTGCCAGCAGTGCAACTAGTATCGAGACCCAGTACTTC.

The V and J genes are TRBV18 and TRBJ1-2; D unresolved. Germline V gene data show CDR1 as KGHSH and CDR2 as LQKENI. The CDR3 covers 13 residues. Deletions cut 1 base from V and 2 bases from J, with 5 bases between. This CDR3 is CASSPQDNYGYTF. The CDR3 nucleotides are TGTGCCAGCTCACCACAGGACAACTATGGCTACACCTTC.

The chain has TRBV5-8 and TRBJ2-1; 7 nucleotides align to TRBD1. The germline gives CDR1 SGHTS, CDR2 YDEGEE. This CDR3 contains 15 residues. J gave up 8 bases and V 1 base, and 9 bases lay outside the gene matches. The CDR3: CASSLITDREDEQFF. CDR3 DNA sequence: TGTGCCAGCAGCTTGATTACCGACAGGGAAGATGAGCAGTTCTTC.

This chain links TRBV4-3 with TRBJ1-4; D uncertain. The ends were cut back, 4 bases at V and 1 base at J, with 19 bases in the middle. The CDR3 runs to 18 residues. CDR1 is LGHNA, CDR2 YSLEER, per germline. The CDR3, as DNA: TGCGCCAGCAGCCCCCGGGGAGGCGGAGGGCTAACTAATGAAAAACTGTTTTTT. Translating gives CASSPRGGGGLTNEKLFF.

This sequence joins TRBV4-3 and TRBJ2-4; D not certain. CDR1 is LGHNA and CDR2 is YSLEER in the germline V gene. CDR3 length: 15 amino acids. The V and J ends lost 0 bases and 7 bases respectively, with 13 bases between them. CDR3 DNA: TGCGCCAGCAGCCAAGACCTCCTAGTGGGGAACATTCAGTACTTC. Amino acid sequence: CASSQDLLVGNIQYF.

The gene calls are TRBV18 and TRBJ1-2, with D possibly matching TRBD1 (5 bases). V was trimmed by 5 bases and J by 2 bases, leaving 9 bases between them. The CDR3 is 13 residues long. CDR1 KGHSH and CDR2 LQKENI come from the germline V gene. The CDR3 DNA is TGTGCCAGCTCAGTTGGGACCAACTATGGCTACACCTTC. Amino acid sequence: CASSVGTNYGYTF.

Of note for this clone: Sequence at one end of the junction differs from germline and may be a read error. This chain connects TRBV7-7 to TRBJ2-1, with TRBD2 matching over 11 bases. CDR1 is SSHAT, CDR2 FNYEAQ, per germline (reference sequence). The CDR3 runs 16 residues. The CDR3: CASSLGGTSGYNVQFF. Here the CDR3 DNA reads TGTGCCAGCAGCTTAGGTGGGACTAGCGGTTACAATGTGCAGTTCTTC.

V and J are TRBV6-5 and TRBJ1-1; D remains unclear. CDR1 and CDR2 from the germline V gene are MNHEY and SVGAGI. V was trimmed by 7 bases and J by 4 bases, leaving 13 bases between them. The CDR3 length is 13 residues. The CDR3 here is CASIKEGSTEAFF. Here the CDR3 DNA reads TGTGCCAGCATCAAAGAGGGTAGCACTGAAGCTTTCTTT.

This chain joins TRBV30 and TRBJ2-1, with TRBD2 matching over 8 bases. J lost 5 bases, V lost 2 bases, and 5 bases had no gene match. In germline, CDR1 is GTSNPN, CDR2 SVGIG (reference sequence). This CDR3 comprises 14 residues. The CDR3 loop reads CAWSWGTSNNEQFF. The CDR3 coding sequence is TGTGCCTGGAGTTGGGGGACTAGTAACAATGAGCAGTTCTTC.

The chain has TRBV5-4 and TRBJ2-3; 15 bases are a match to TRBD2. Trimming took 3 bases from V and 3 from J; bases not matched to a gene: 2. In germline, CDR1 is SGHNT, CDR2 YYREEE (reference sequence). The CDR3 loop spans 16 amino acids. The CDR3 DNA is TGTGCCAGCAGCTCGGGACTAGCGGGAGGTACAGATACGCAGTATTTT. Its protein product is CASSSGLAGGTDTQYF.

The table lists this clone with a count of one. This chain connects TRBV7-2 to TRBJ2-5; 11 bases are a match to TRBD2. Germline V gives CDR1 SGHTA, CDR2 FQGNSA. After removal of 5 bases from V and 2 bases from J, the junction contained 4 bases not matched to a gene. CDR3 size: 15 residues. CDR3 amino acids: CASSRTSGSQETQYF. CDR3 in DNA: TGTGCCAGCAGCCGGACTAGCGGGTCGCAAGAGACCCAGTACTTC.

The chain joins TRBV9 to TRBJ2-1, with 15 bases identical to TRBD2. CDR1 and CDR2 (germline): SGDLS, YYNGEE. V was pared by 4 bases and J by 0 bases, with 11 bases of the junction left unmatched. CDR3 length: 20 amino acids. The CDR3 sequence is CASSISPGLAGGTSYNEQFF. The CDR3 nucleotides read TGTGCCAGCAGCATTTCCCCGGGACTAGCGGGAGGAACCTCCTACAATGAGCAGTTCTTC.

The J gene is TRBJ2-1, the V gene TRBV6-5, with 7 bases aligning to TRBD2. Germline CDR1 and CDR2: MNHEY and SVGAGI. There are 12 residues in the CDR3. J gave up 11 bases and V 4 bases, and 5 bases lay outside the gene matches. Here the CDR3 reads CASSSPGGQQFF. The CDR3 nucleotides read TGTGCCAGCAGTTCCCCGGGGGGTCAGCAGTTCTTC.

This sequence joins TRBV7-9 and TRBJ2-3, with a weak D call TRBD1 (6 bases). The V gene lost 6 bases and the J gene lost 0 bases, with 7 bases spanning the gap. The CDR3 contains 13 residues. Germline V gives CDR1 SEHNR, CDR2 FQNEAQ (reference sequence). CDR3: CASRQGSTDTQYF. The CDR3 DNA reads TGTGCCAGCAGACAGGGAAGCACAGATACGCAGTATTTT. Full variable domain (remainder filled in from reference TRBV7-9 and TRBJ2-3): DTGVSQNPRHKITKRGQNVTFRCDPISEHNRLYWYRQTLGQGPEFLTYFQNEAQLEKSRLLSDRFSAERPKGSFSTLEIQRTEQGDSAMYLCASRQGSTDTQYFGPGTRLTVL.

This chain links TRBV7-2 with TRBJ2-1; 9 positions agree with TRBD2. Per germline, CDR1 SGHTA and CDR2 FQGNSA. J lost 12 bases, V lost 3 bases, and 6 bases had no gene match. This CDR3 is built from 13 residues. The CDR3 DNA reads TGTGCCAGCAGCTTGCGGGAGGGCCGTGGGCAGTTCTTC. Its protein is CASSLREGRGQFF. The variable domain in full, completed from reference TRBV7-2 and TRBJ2-1, reads GAGVSQSPSNKVTEKGKDVELRCDPISGHTALYWYRQSLGQGLEFLIYFQGNSAPDKSGLPSDRFSAERTGGSVSTLTIQRTQQEDSAVYLCASSLREGRGQFFGPGTRLTVL.

The chain joins TRBV5-1 to TRBJ2-7, with no clear D. V gave up 1 base and J gave up 3 bases, with 11 bases separating them. Germline assignment: CDR1 SGHRS and CDR2 YFSETQ. The CDR3 is 14 amino acids. The DNA for the CDR3 is TGCGCCAGCAGCTTGTTGGGCGATGGCTACGAGCAGTACTTC. Its protein is CASSLLGDGYEQYF.

This chain links TRBV28 with TRBJ1-2, with 7 bases identical to TRBD1. The V gene's germline CDR1 is MDHEN and CDR2 SYDVKM. This CDR3 region has 13 residues. J gave up 4 bases and V 6 bases, and 5 bases lay outside the gene matches. The CDR3 nucleotides are TGTGCCAGCAGACCACAGGGGCTCTATGGCTACACCTTC. This translates into CASRPQGLYGYTF.

The chain carries TRBV6-6 and TRBJ1-5; TRBD1 agrees at 7 bases. The V segment lost 6 bases and the J segment 1 base; nucleotides outside the gene matches: 3. CDR3 size: 14 residues. CDR1 and CDR2 from the germline V gene are MNHNY and SVGAGI (reference sequence). The CDR3, as DNA: TGTGCCAGCAGCCTACAGGGGAGCAATCAGCCCCAGCATTTT. Translation gives CASSLQGSNQPQHF.

V usage is TRBV5-1 and J usage is TRBJ2-7; D uncertain. V lost 0 bases to trimming and J lost 6 bases, with 10 bases between them. The CDR3 runs to 13 residues. Germline assignment: CDR1 SGHRS and CDR2 YFSETQ. The CDR3 loop reads CASSLVGLFEQYF. CDR3 coding DNA: TGCGCCAGCAGCTTGGTCGGTTTGTTCGAGCAGTACTTC.

This rearrangement joins TRBV15 to TRBJ2-7, with TRBD2 identical over 12 bases. The V segment lost 4 bases and the J segment 6 bases; nucleotides outside the gene matches: 7. The CDR3 is made up of 15 amino acids. From germline, CDR1 is LNHNV and CDR2 YYDKDF (reference sequence). CDR3: CATSTRTSGTSEQYF. As DNA, the CDR3 is TGTGCCACCAGCACCCGGACTAGCGGGACTTCCGAGCAGTACTTC. Full variable domain (rest looked up from reference TRBV15 and TRBJ2-7): DAMVIQNPRYQVTQFGKPVTLSCSQTLNHNVMYWYQQKSSQAPKLLFHYYDKDFNNEADTPDNFQSRRPNTSFCFLDIRSPGLGDTAMYLCATSTRTSGTSEQYFGPGTRLTVT.

This clone showed up just once. J is TRBJ2-7 and V is TRBV28; 14 nucleotides align to TRBD2. V lost 2 bases to trimming and J lost 4 bases; unmatched junction nucleotides: 7. The germline gives CDR1 MDHEN, CDR2 SYDVKM. CDR3 length equals 17 residues. DNA for the CDR3: TGTGCCAGCAGTTTAACGGCGGGGACTAGCGGGAGATACGAGCAGTACTTC. Amino acids: CASSLTAGTSGRYEQYF.

The chain couples TRBV15 to TRBJ2-7; 7 bases are shared with TRBD2. J was trimmed by 1 base and V by 8 bases; bases with no gene match: 8. This CDR3 contains 14 residues. Looked up from germline, CDR1 is LNHNV and CDR2 is YYDKDF (reference sequence). The CDR3 sequence is CATGTTSRSYEQYF. CDR3 coding DNA: TGTGCCACCGGAACGACTAGCAGGTCCTACGAGCAGTACTTC.

The rearrangement uses TRBV25-1 and TRBJ1-1, with D unclear. Germline V CDR1 and CDR2: MGHDK, SYGVNS. V lost 4 bases and J 5 bases, leaving 11 bases between the germline ends. This CDR3 is built from 13 residues. The CDR3 DNA is TGTGCCAGCAGTGCCGATTTAGGGACTGAAGCTTTCTTT. This translates into CASSADLGTEAFF.